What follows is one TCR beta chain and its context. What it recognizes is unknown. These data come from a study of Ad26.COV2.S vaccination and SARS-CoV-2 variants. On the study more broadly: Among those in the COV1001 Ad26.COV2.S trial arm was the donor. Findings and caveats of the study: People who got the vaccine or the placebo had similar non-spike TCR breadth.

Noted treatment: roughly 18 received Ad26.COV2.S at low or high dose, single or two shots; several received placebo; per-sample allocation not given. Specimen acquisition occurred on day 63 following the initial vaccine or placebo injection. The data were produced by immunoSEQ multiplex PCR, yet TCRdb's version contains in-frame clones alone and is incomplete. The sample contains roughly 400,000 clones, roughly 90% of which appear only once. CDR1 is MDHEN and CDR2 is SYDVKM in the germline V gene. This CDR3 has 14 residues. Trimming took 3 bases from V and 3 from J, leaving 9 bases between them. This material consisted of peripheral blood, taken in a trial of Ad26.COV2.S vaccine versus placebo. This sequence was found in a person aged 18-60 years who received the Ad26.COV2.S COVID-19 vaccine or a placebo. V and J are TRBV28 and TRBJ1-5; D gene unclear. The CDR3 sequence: CASSFGGNNQPQHF. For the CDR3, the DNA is TGTGCCAGCAGTTTTGGTGGGAACAATCAGCCCCAGCATTTT. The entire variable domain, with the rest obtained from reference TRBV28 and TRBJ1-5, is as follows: DVKVTQSSRYLVKRTGEKVFLECVQDMDHENMFWYRQDPGLGLRLIYFSYDVKMKEKGDIPEGYSVSREKKERFSLILESASTNQTSMYLCASSFGGNNQPQHFGDGTRLSIL.